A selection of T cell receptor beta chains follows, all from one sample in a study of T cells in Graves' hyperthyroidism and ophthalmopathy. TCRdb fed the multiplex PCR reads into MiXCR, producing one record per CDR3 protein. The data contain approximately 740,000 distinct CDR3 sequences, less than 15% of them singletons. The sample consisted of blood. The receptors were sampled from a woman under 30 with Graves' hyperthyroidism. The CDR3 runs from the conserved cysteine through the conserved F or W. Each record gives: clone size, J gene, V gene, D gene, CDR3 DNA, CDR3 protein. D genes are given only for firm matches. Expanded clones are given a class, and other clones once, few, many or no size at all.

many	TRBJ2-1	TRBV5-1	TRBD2	TGCGCCAGCAGCTTGGGTTGGACTAGCGGGAACTATGAGCAGTTCTTC	CASSLGWTSGNYEQFF
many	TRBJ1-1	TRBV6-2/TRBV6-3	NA	TGTGCCAGCAGTTCCCCCGGCTGGGTGACGGAGATGAACACTGAAGCTTTCTTT	CASSSPGWVTEMNTEAFF
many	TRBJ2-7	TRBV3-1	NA	TGTGCCAGCAGCCAAGATCGAGGTAACAGTTACGAGCAGTACTTC	CASSQDRGNSYEQYF
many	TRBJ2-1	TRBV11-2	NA	TGTGCCAGCAACTTGGGCACCAGCTCCTACAATGAGCAGTTCTTC	CASNLGTSSYNEQFF
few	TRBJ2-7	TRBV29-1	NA	TGCAGCGTAATCGGAAGCCGGGTTGAGCAGTACTTC	CSVIGSRVEQYF
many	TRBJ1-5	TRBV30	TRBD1	TGTGCCTGGAGTGGTAAACAGGGGAAGGTCTTCAATCAGCCCCAGCATTTT	CAWSGKQGKVFNQPQHF
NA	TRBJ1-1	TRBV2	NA	TGTGCCAGCAGTGGGACAGTCGGCACTGAAGCTTTCTTT	CASSGTVGTEAFF
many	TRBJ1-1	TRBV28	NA	TGTGCCAGCAGGTCTCGGGGCTTGAGGAACACTGAAGCTTTCTTT	CASRSRGLRNTEAFF
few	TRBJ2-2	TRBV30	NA	TGTGCCTGGGGCTTAGAGGCCGGGGAGCTGTTTTTT	CAWGLEAGELFF
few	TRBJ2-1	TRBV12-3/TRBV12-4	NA	TGTGCCAGCAGTTTCTGGGTGCCTAAGGGGACCGAACTTTACAATGAGCAGTTCTTC	CASSFWVPKGTELYNEQFF
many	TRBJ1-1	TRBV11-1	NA	TGTGCCAGCAGCTTAGAAATAATGAACACTGAAGCTTTCTTT	CASSLEIMNTEAFF
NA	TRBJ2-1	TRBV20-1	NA	TGCAGTCCCGCCGGGGGCGGACACAATGAGCAGTTCTTC	CSPAGGGHNEQFF
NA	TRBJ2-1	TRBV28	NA	TGTGCCAGCAGTTTATGGGGGGGAACCCTTAATGAGCAGTTCTTC	CASSLWGGTLNEQFF
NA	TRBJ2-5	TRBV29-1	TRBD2	TGCAGCGGTTCCGGGACTAGCGGGAGTGAGACCCAGTACTTC	CSGSGTSGSETQYF
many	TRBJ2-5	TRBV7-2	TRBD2	TGTGCCAGCCAAGGGGTCAGCGGGAGTTTTGGGACCCAGTACTTC	CASQGVSGSFGTQYF
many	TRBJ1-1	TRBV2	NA	TGTGCCAGCAGTGATTCCGGCCTCATGAACACTGAAGCTTTCTTT	CASSDSGLMNTEAFF
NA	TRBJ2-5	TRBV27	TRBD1	TGTGCCAGCAGTCCTTACCCTCCGGACAGGGGGTACCAAGAGACCCAGTACTTC	CASSPYPPDRGYQETQYF
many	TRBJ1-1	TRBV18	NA	TGTGCCAGCTCACTTCCAGGGACTACGAACACTGAAGCTTTCTTT	CASSLPGTTNTEAFF
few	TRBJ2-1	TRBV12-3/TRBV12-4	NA	TGTGCCAGCAGTAGGGGCCCGTCCTACAATGAGCAGTTCTTC	CASSRGPSYNEQFF
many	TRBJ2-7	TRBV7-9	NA	TGTGCCAGCAGCCCATCCCCCCCGCTAGCCTACGAGCAGTACTTC	CASSPSPPLAYEQYF
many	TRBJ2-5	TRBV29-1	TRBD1	TGCAGCGTTGTCGGAATGTTTGGGACAGTGATAGAGACCCAGTACTTC	CSVVGMFGTVIETQYF
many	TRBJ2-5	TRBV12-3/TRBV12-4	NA	TGTGCCAGCAGTTTAAAGGGGGTACTAGTGAACCAAGAGACCCAGTACTTC	CASSLKGVLVNQETQYF
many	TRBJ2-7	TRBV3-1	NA	TGTGCCAGCATCGGGGGACCCGACGAGCAGTACTTC	CASIGGPDEQYF
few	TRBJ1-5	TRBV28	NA	TGTGCCAGCATTATGGTTGGTGGAAATCAGCCCCAGCATTTT	CASIMVGGNQPQHF
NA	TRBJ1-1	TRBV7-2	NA	TGTGCCAGCAGCTTAGCCCCTGGGGCCGGGGACACTGAAGCTTTCTTT	CASSLAPGAGDTEAFF
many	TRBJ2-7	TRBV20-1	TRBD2	TGCAGTGCTAGTGATACTAGCGGGGCCTACGAGCAGTACTTC	CSASDTSGAYEQYF
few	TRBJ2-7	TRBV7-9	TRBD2	TGTGCCAGCAGCTTAAGGCCGCAACTAGCGGGAGTCCAGTCCTACGAGCAGTACTTC	CASSLRPQLAGVQSYEQYF
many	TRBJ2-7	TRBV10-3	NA	TGTGCCATCAGTGAGTTGGGTTCCTCCTACGAGCAGTACTTC	CAISELGSSYEQYF